These 23 T cell receptor beta chains were all obtained from the same sample, sequenced in a study of blood T cell repertoires in COVID-19 (dated by TCRdb to between 2020 and 2021). Library preparation used the immunoSEQ multiplex PCR assay. TCRdb took over this immuneACCESS table, retaining in-frame rearrangements with V and J assigned. Such tables are incomplete; in checked studies, under half of the missing clones stem from an unresolved V gene, and the remainder is unexplained. This sample has 200,000 or so clones in its table, and 84% of those were observed once. The biggest ten clones account for 4.5% to 5.5% of the sample. Sequencing was done on a sample of peripheral blood. The receptors derive from a woman between 65 and 79 years old with active or convalescent COVID-19.

As concerns this clone: Other DNA sequences of this sample code for an identical CDR3. The chain links TRBV29-1 to TRBJ2-7; D unresolved. V gave up 6 bases and J gave up 1 base, with 7 bases separating them. The CDR3 sequence is 11 residues long. Germline CDR1 reads SQVTM; CDR2 reads ANQGSEA. DNA for the CDR3: TGCAGCGTCCAGAGGTCCTACGAGCAGTACTTC. Translating it yields CSVQRSYEQYF.

The rearrangement joins TRBV2 to TRBJ2-3, with a weak D call TRBD1 (6 bases). CDR3 length equals 13 residues. Germline values: CDR1 SNHLY, CDR2 FYNNEI. Deletions cut 10 bases from V and 3 bases from J, with 14 bases between. The CDR3 region is CATRPQGTDTQYF. The CDR3 bases are TGTGCCACTCGCCCCCAGGGGACAGATACGCAGTATTTT.

This rearrangement joins TRBV5-1 to TRBJ1-1; D is ambiguous. Germline V gene data show CDR1 as SGHRS and CDR2 as YFSETQ. The germline V and J ends were trimmed by 6 bases and 0 bases, with 12 bases remaining between them. CDR3 length equals 14 residues. The CDR3 loop reads CASTPDSVNTEAFF. CDR3 in DNA: TGCGCCAGCACACCAGATTCAGTGAACACTGAAGCTTTCTTT. The whole variable domain, remainder taken from reference TRBV5-1 and TRBJ1-1, is KAGVTQTPRYLIKTRGQQVTLSCSPISGHRSVSWYQQTPGQGLQFLFEYFSETQRNKGNFPGRFSGRQFSNSRSEMNVSTLELGDSALYLCASTPDSVNTEAFFGQGTRLTVV.

This chain uses TRBV27 with TRBJ2-7, with 7 nucleotides matching TRBD2. The length of the CDR3 is 15 residues. With V trimmed by 3 bases and J by 2 bases, 7 bases remained unmatched. Germline V gene data show CDR1 as MNHEY and CDR2 as SMNVEV (reference sequence). The CDR3 DNA is TGTGCCAGCAGTTTGCATGAGGGAGGGACCTACGAGCAGTACTTC. This gives the protein CASSLHEGGTYEQYF.

V is TRBV5-1 and J is TRBJ2-6; 7 nucleotides align to TRBD1. The CDR3 is 16 residues long. CDR1 SGHRS and CDR2 YFSETQ come from the germline V gene. With V trimmed by 4 bases and J by 1 base, 5 bases remained unmatched. CDR3 DNA: TGCGCCAGCAGCCTAACGACAGGGTCTGGGGCCAACGTCCTGACTTTC. Encoded protein: CASSLTTGSGANVLTF.

V is TRBV19 and J is TRBJ1-2; 10 bases map to TRBD1. Germline-derived CDR1 and CDR2 are LNHDA and SQIVND (reference sequence). The CDR3 totals 14 residues. V shed 5 bases, J shed 4 bases, and the junction held 4 bases outside the gene matches. CDR3 sequence (DNA): TGTGCCAGTAGTGTCCGGGACAGGGGCTATGGCTACACCTTC. Translation gives CASSVRDRGYGYTF.

This chain joins TRBV7-3 and TRBJ2-7; 8 bases match TRBD1. The CDR3 covers 13 residues. Germline V gene sequence: CDR1 SGHTA, CDR2 FQGTGA. J was trimmed by 7 bases and V by 8 bases; bases with no gene match: 10. The CDR3 region has the DNA TGTGCCAGCTCAAACCAGGGGGCCAGGGAGCAGTACTTC. Translating gives CASSNQGAREQYF.

The V gene is TRBV5-5, the J gene TRBJ1-6, with a weak D call TRBD1 (6 bases). V gave up 3 bases and J gave up 11 bases, with 18 bases separating them. The germline V gene has CDR1 SGHKS and CDR2 YYEKEE (reference sequence). The CDR3 has 15 amino acids. The CDR3 here is CASSSRGGGGPPLHF. The CDR3 bases are TGTGCCAGCAGCTCAAGGGGAGGGGGGGGCCCACCCCTCCACTTT.

This chain connects TRBV7-3 to TRBJ1-6; D may be TRBD1 (5 bases). The CDR3 consists of 15 residues. Germline V gene data show CDR1 as SGHTA and CDR2 as FQGTGA. The V end lost 2 bases, the J end lost 9 bases, and 14 bases lay between the germline ends. The CDR3 coding sequence is TGTGCCAGCAGCTTAGGGGCTCGGGGGGGTTCACCCCTCCACTTT. It encodes CASSLGARGGSPLHF.

The chain links TRBV4-1 to TRBJ2-3, with TRBD1 identical over 7 bases. The V segment lost 2 bases and the J segment 3 bases; nucleotides outside the gene matches: 8. The germline V gene has CDR1 MGHRA and CDR2 YSYEKL. The CDR3 is 16 residues long. The CDR3 region has the DNA TGCGCCAGCAGCCAACGTCCGGGACAGATGACAGATACGCAGTATTTT. Protein: CASSQRPGQMTDTQYF.

The V gene is TRBV5-1, the J gene TRBJ2-3; a weak D match, TRBD1 (5 bases). Deletions cut 2 bases from V and 6 bases from J, with 16 bases between. Germline V gene lookup returns CDR1 SGHRS and CDR2 YFSETQ. CDR3 length: 15 residues. The CDR3 region is CASSLSAGSMDTQYF. The CDR3, as DNA: TGCGCCAGCAGCTTATCGGCAGGGTCTATGGATACGCAGTATTTT.

CDR3 sequence (DNA): TGTGCCAGCAGTGAGGGCCGACAGATTCTCTACGAGCAGTACTTC. Protein sequence: CASSEGRQILYEQYF. The chain links TRBV6-1 to TRBJ2-7; TRBD1 might be the D (5 bases). CDR3 length equals 15 residues. Germline lookup yields CDR1 MNHNS and CDR2 SASEGT. The V and J ends lost 3 bases and 3 bases respectively, with 15 bases between them.

This clone has ten or more counts. This rearrangement joins TRBV4-1 to TRBJ1-1; a possible D gene is TRBD1 (5 bases). V was cut by 11 bases and J by 3 bases, with 10 bases left in between. This CDR3 has 11 amino acids. CDR1 and CDR2 (germline): MGHRA, YSYEKL. Here the CDR3 DNA reads TGCGCCTCATGGGGGGACACTGAAGCTTTCTTT. Its protein is CASWGDTEAFF.

This chain links TRBV6-6 with TRBJ2-7; the match to TRBD2 covers 10 bases. V gave up 8 bases and J gave up 5 bases; unmatched junction bases: 9. This CDR3 spans 14 amino acids. Germline-derived CDR1 and CDR2 are MNHNY and SVGAGI (reference sequence). CDR3 bases: TGTGCCAGCGCCAGCGGGAGGGCAGGGAACGAGCAGTACTTC. Translation: CASASGRAGNEQYF.

The chain has TRBV9 and TRBJ1-1; D might be TRBD1 (5 bases). The germline V gene encodes CDR1 SGDLS and CDR2 YYNGEE. The V end lost 4 bases, the J end lost 5 bases, and 15 bases lay between the germline ends. This CDR3 region has 14 residues. The CDR3 bases are TGTGCCAGCAGCCCCGGGGGGGGGTGGACTGAAGCTTTCTTT. It specifies CASSPGGGWTEAFF.

V is TRBV28 and J is TRBJ1-1, with 10 positions matching TRBD1. V shed 4 bases, J shed 3 bases, and the junction held 5 bases outside the gene matches. The CDR3 is made up of 15 amino acids. From germline, CDR1 is MDHEN and CDR2 SYDVKM. CDR3 protein: CASSSAGTGDTEAFF. The DNA for the CDR3 is TGTGCCAGCAGTTCGGCCGGGACAGGGGACACTGAAGCTTTCTTT. The whole variable domain, filled in from reference TRBV28 and TRBJ1-1, reads DVKVTQSSRYLVKRTGEKVFLECVQDMDHENMFWYRQDPGLGLRLIYFSYDVKMKEKGDIPEGYSVSREKKERFSLILESASTNQTSMYLCASSSAGTGDTEAFFGQGTRLTVV.

In this sample, this clone turned up a few times. J is TRBJ1-1 and V is TRBV5-5; the D is unclear. V was shortened by 1 base and J by 1 base, with 11 bases between the two germline ends. The CDR3 totals 15 residues. The germline CDR1 and CDR2 sequences are SGHKS and YYEKEE (reference sequence). For the CDR3, the DNA is TGTGCCAGCAGCTTGATCCCGGCAGGGAACACTGAAGCTTTCTTT. Translating it yields CASSLIPAGNTEAFF.

This chain connects TRBV25-1 to TRBJ2-7; TRBD2 might be the D (6 bases). The V end lost 10 bases, the J end lost 5 bases, and 18 bases lay between the germline ends. The CDR3 contains 13 residues. In germline, CDR1 is MGHDK, CDR2 SYGVNS. The chain's CDR3 is CAIPAGSGDEQYF. The CDR3 DNA sequence: TGTGCCATCCCGGCCGGGAGTGGGGACGAGCAGTACTTC.

The chain recombines TRBV7-2 with TRBJ1-5, with 7 bases aligning to TRBD1. J gave up 2 bases and V 1 base, and 11 bases lay outside the gene matches. Germline V gene data show CDR1 as SGHTA and CDR2 as FQGNSA. This CDR3 contains 18 residues. CDR3: CASSLVVRQGEGNQPQHF. CDR3 nucleotides: TGTGCCAGCAGCTTAGTCGTCCGACAGGGCGAGGGCAATCAGCCCCAGCATTTT. Looking up the rest from reference TRBV7-2 and TRBJ1-5 gives the full variable domain: GAGVSQSPSNKVTEKGKDVELRCDPISGHTALYWYRQSLGQGLEFLIYFQGNSAPDKSGLPSDRFSAERTGGSVSTLTIQRTQQEDSAVYLCASSLVVRQGEGNQPQHFGDGTRLSIL.

The V and J genes are TRBV11-3 and TRBJ2-7, with D uncertain. This CDR3 region has 13 residues. V gave up 1 base and J gave up 1 base, with 5 bases separating them. CDR1 and CDR2 from the germline V gene are SGHNT and YENEEA. This CDR3 reads CASSLGASYEQYF. The CDR3 nucleotides are TGTGCCAGCAGCTTAGGGGCATCCTACGAGCAGTACTTC.

This clone has only one observation. The chain employs TRBV5-1 and TRBJ2-5; 8 nucleotides align to TRBD2. The V gene end was trimmed by 4 bases and the J gene end by 2 bases; junction bases not matched to a gene: 7. The germline CDR1 and CDR2 sequences are SGHRS and YFSETQ. This CDR3 is built from 15 residues. The CDR3 nucleotides read TGCGCCAGCAGCCGAAGCGGGAGTGGTCAAGAGACCCAGTACTTC. Encoded protein: CASSRSGSGQETQYF.

The chain links TRBV4-2 to TRBJ2-5; the match to TRBD2 covers 7 bases. Trimming took 8 bases from V and 2 from J; bases not matched to a gene: 14. Germline V gives CDR1 LGHNA, CDR2 YNFKEQ. There are 16 residues in the CDR3. The CDR3 protein is CASCAWGSGVQETQYF. The CDR3 DNA is TGTGCCAGCTGCGCCTGGGGCAGCGGGGTTCAAGAGACCCAGTACTTC.

CDR3 nucleotide sequence: TGTGCCAGCAGCCCCCCGGCGGCGGAGACCCAGTACTTC. Protein product: CASSPPAAETQYF. The rearrangement links TRBV5-4 to TRBJ2-5, with no clear D. V was shortened by 4 bases and J by 5 bases, with 12 bases between the two germline ends. Germline assignment: CDR1 SGHNT and CDR2 YYREEE (reference sequence). The CDR3 extends over 13 amino acids.